The 23 T cell receptor beta chains listed next were all sequenced from one sample in a study of regulatory T cells in long-lasting Graves disease. In building TCR beta libraries, iRepertoire HTBI primers were used together with Arm-PCR of CDR3 regions. MiXCR, run by TCRdb on the multiplex PCR reads, gives a single entry per CDR3 protein. This sample carries approximately 540,000 distinct CDR3 sequences, more than 10% of them seen once, and the ten largest clones take 8% to 10%. Documented time point: newly diagnosed GD, antithyroid drugs for less than 3 months. Extracted RNA from PBMCs served as the source of the TCR library. In addition, the sample was reused for a study of T cells in Graves' hyperthyroidism and ophthalmopathy.

This sample comprised peripheral blood mononuclear cells (PBMCs), obtained at new diagnosis, from a patient treated with antithyroid drugs. Receptor source: a woman in her 30s with Graves disease.

This clonotype was recorded many times. CDR3 amino acids: CASSLIGDGNQPQHF. The CDR3 DNA reads as TGTGCCAGCAGTTTAATAGGGGACGGCAATCAGCCCCAGCATTTT. The J gene is TRBJ1-5, the V gene TRBV27; possibly TRBD1 for D (5 bases). Per the germline V gene, CDR1 is MNHEY and CDR2 is SMNVEV (reference sequence). There are 15 residues in the CDR3. Trimming removed 2 bases at V and 2 bases at J, with 10 bases between.

This clonotype was counted many times. The chain has TRBV4-2 and TRBJ2-2; D tentatively fits TRBD1 or TRBD2 (5 bases each). CDR1 and CDR2 from the germline V gene are LGHNA and YNFKEQ. Trimming pared 0 bases from V and 4 bases from J, leaving 9 bases between. CDR3 length: 15 residues. The CDR3 bases are TGTGCCAGCAGCCAAGATGAGGGGAGCACCGGGGAGCTGTTTTTT. This encodes CASSQDEGSTGELFF.

This clonotype was observed at least ten times. V is TRBV19 and J is TRBJ1-5; D is ambiguous. Deletions cut 7 bases from V and 6 bases from J, with 13 bases between. The length of the CDR3 is 13 residues. From germline, CDR1 is LNHDA and CDR2 SQIVND (reference sequence). The CDR3 sequence: CASNLQGTQPQHF. The CDR3 region has the DNA TGTGCCAGTAACCTCCAAGGCACTCAGCCCCAGCATTTT.

This clonotype is a singleton in its sample. The chain joins TRBV20-1 to TRBJ2-1; tentatively, D is TRBD2 (5 bases). The V gene's germline CDR1 is DFQATT and CDR2 SNEGSKA (reference sequence). The ends were cut back, 1 base at V and 4 bases at J, with 26 bases in the middle. This CDR3 is built from 19 residues. The CDR3 is CSARVFLSGFPTTYNEQFF. CDR3 DNA: TGCAGTGCTAGAGTTTTCCTAAGCGGATTCCCGACTACTTACAATGAGCAGTTCTTC.

At least ten counts were recorded for this clonotype. CDR3 amino acids: CSARRAEGSYNSPLHF. In DNA, the CDR3 is TGCAGTGCTAGAAGAGCGGAGGGCTCCTATAATTCACCCCTCCACTTT. The chain recombines TRBV20-1 with TRBJ1-6; D not resolved. Germline loops: CDR1 DFQATT, CDR2 SNEGSKA (reference sequence). The CDR3 loop spans 16 amino acids. V lost 2 bases to trimming and J lost 0 bases, with 11 bases between them.

This sequence joins TRBV4-1 and TRBJ1-1, with 7 nucleotides matching TRBD1. The CDR3 is 17 residues long. Germline loops: CDR1 MGHRA, CDR2 YSYEKL. The V gene end was trimmed by 5 bases and the J gene end by 1 base; junction bases not matched to a gene: 13. The CDR3 loop reads CASSVAIRGVENTEAFF. CDR3 DNA sequence: TGCGCCAGCAGCGTCGCGATCAGGGGGGTTGAGAACACTGAAGCTTTCTTT.

In its sample, this clonotype was seen many times. The rearrangement uses TRBV3-1 and TRBJ1-2, with 9 nucleotides matching TRBD1. From germline, CDR1 is LGHDT and CDR2 YNNKEL (reference sequence). V shed 4 bases, J shed 4 bases, and the junction held 10 bases outside the gene matches. The CDR3 totals 16 residues. DNA for the CDR3: TGTGCCAGCAGCCTCGGGACAGGGAGGTTGAGCTATGGCTACACCTTC. It translates to CASSLGTGRLSYGYTF.

This clonotype was detected a few times. This chain joins TRBV20-1 and TRBJ2-4; the match to TRBD2 covers 13 bases. With V trimmed by 4 bases and J by 2 bases, 17 bases remained unmatched. Germline V lookup: CDR1 DFQATT, CDR2 SNEGSKA (reference sequence). This CDR3 has 20 amino acids. CDR3 DNA: TGCAGTGCTACCCTCATTTGGACTAGCGGGAGAGACGTGACCAAAAACATTCAGTACTTC. As protein: CSATLIWTSGRDVTKNIQYF.

This clonotype appeared many times. The rearrangement joins TRBV28 to TRBJ1-5, with D possibly matching TRBD1 (6 bases). This CDR3 spans 14 amino acids. V was trimmed by 5 bases and J by 7 bases, leaving 15 bases between them. In germline, CDR1 is MDHEN, CDR2 SYDVKM. The chain's CDR3 is CASSPGQFKQPQHF. CDR3 bases: TGTGCCAGCAGTCCCGGACAGTTCAAACAGCCCCAGCATTTT.

This clonotype showed up many times. The chain combines TRBV3-1 with TRBJ2-5, with 7 bases aligning to TRBD2. The end of the DNA fits TRBJ2-1 better, so the J call may be wrong. The V gene's germline CDR1 is LGHDT and CDR2 YNNKEL (reference sequence). This CDR3 is built from 15 residues. The CDR3 protein is CASSQSLAAWYEQFF. For the CDR3, the DNA is TGTGCCAGCAGCCAGAGCCTAGCGGCCTGGTATGAGCAGTTCTTC.

This clonotype has only a few counts. This chain uses TRBV18 with TRBJ2-7; either TRBD1 or TRBD2 may supply D (5 bases each). Germline CDR1 reads KGHSH; CDR2 reads LQKENI. V was cut by 3 bases and J by 1 base, with 13 bases left in between. The CDR3 runs 15 residues. CDR3 sequence reads: CASSPPGRRSYEQYF. The DNA for the CDR3 is TGTGCCAGCTCACCTCCGGGACGGAGATCCTACGAGCAGTACTTC.

The table lists this clonotype with many counts. The chain is built from TRBV6-1 and TRBJ2-7; weak D call: TRBD2 (5 bases). This CDR3 contains 12 residues. V lost 2 bases and J 5 bases, leaving 7 bases between the germline ends. Germline V gene lookup returns CDR1 MNHNS and CDR2 SASEGT. The CDR3 is CASSERGNEQYF. CDR3 nucleotide sequence: TGTGCCAGCAGTGAACGAGGGAACGAGCAGTACTTC.

The CDR3 is CASSFERGSGSYNEQFF. Here the CDR3 DNA reads TGTGCCAGCAGCTTCGAACGAGGGAGTGGGTCCTACAATGAGCAGTTCTTC. The genes are TRBV7-9 and TRBJ2-1, with a weak D call TRBD2 (5 bases). The length of the CDR3 is 17 residues. Germline V lookup: CDR1 SEHNR, CDR2 FQNEAQ (reference sequence). V shed 3 bases and J shed 1 base, with 16 bases lying between them.

The V and J genes are TRBV6-1 and TRBJ2-7; the D call may be TRBD1 or TRBD2 (5 bases each). V was trimmed by 7 bases and J by 6 bases, leaving 16 bases between them. Per the germline V gene, CDR1 is MNHNS and CDR2 is SASEGT. The CDR3 runs 13 residues. In DNA form, the CDR3 reads TGTGCCAGCACCTACCAGGGACCGGGCGAGCAGTACTTC. Its translation is CASTYQGPGEQYF.

This clonotype was recorded at least ten times. V is TRBV29-1 and J is TRBJ2-5; possible D gene TRBD1, 5 bases. This CDR3 spans 12 amino acids. V lost 7 bases to trimming and J lost 2 bases, with 11 bases between them. CDR1 and CDR2 (germline): SQVTM, ANQGSEA. CDR3 residues: CSALDNQETQYF. The CDR3 nucleotides read TGCAGCGCTCTGGACAATCAAGAGACCCAGTACTTC.

This clonotype was found many times. The chain couples TRBV15 to TRBJ2-2, with D possibly matching TRBD1 (6 bases). V was cut by 9 bases and J by 6 bases, with 14 bases left in between. Germline CDR1 is LNHNV and CDR2 is YYDKDF (reference sequence). The CDR3 is 13 residues long. The CDR3 here is CATLDRLAGELFF. For the CDR3, the DNA is TGTGCCACACTTGACAGGTTGGCCGGGGAGCTGTTTTTT.

This clonotype was observed a few times. V usage is TRBV5-4 and J usage is TRBJ1-5; D perhaps matches TRBD1 (6 bases). The V gene's germline CDR1 is SGHNT and CDR2 YYREEE (reference sequence). This CDR3 is built from 18 residues. V dropped 2 bases and J dropped 11 bases, with 29 bases sitting between them. The CDR3 loop reads CASSLPFRQAQFITAQHF. CDR3 nucleotides: TGTGCCAGCAGCTTACCTTTTAGACAGGCCCAATTCATCACGGCCCAGCATTTT.

The chain carries TRBV27 and TRBJ2-1; a possible D gene is TRBD1 (5 bases). In germline, CDR1 is MNHEY, CDR2 SMNVEV (reference sequence). V was cut by 2 bases and J by 12 bases, with 17 bases left in between. CDR3 size: 14 residues. This chain's CDR3 is CASSLGAPGDPQFF. The CDR3 DNA is TGTGCCAGCAGTTTAGGGGCTCCCGGCGACCCGCAGTTCTTC.

This clonotype was seen many times. The chain joins TRBV18 to TRBJ2-3; 8 bases line up with TRBD1. CDR3 length equals 15 residues. Germline CDR1 reads KGHSH; CDR2 reads LQKENI. With V trimmed by 3 bases and J by 2 bases, 4 bases remained unmatched. The CDR3 DNA sequence: TGTGCCAGCTCACCCCAGACAGGGGCCACAGATACGCAGTATTTT. The encoded protein is CASSPQTGATDTQYF.

There are many counts of this clonotype. The chain has TRBV6-1 and TRBJ2-1; TRBD2 might be the D (6 bases). The ends were cut back, 8 bases at V and 2 bases at J, with 16 bases in the middle. Per the germline V gene, CDR1 is MNHNS and CDR2 is SASEGT. The CDR3 spans 15 residues. Here the CDR3 DNA reads TGTGCCAGCGGACCCACTAGCCCCGCCTACAATGAGCAGTTCTTC. Its translation: CASGPTSPAYNEQFF.

This clonotype was seen ten or more times. The V call is TRBV28, the J call TRBJ1-1, with 7 bases identical to TRBD1. The length of the CDR3 is 14 residues. The J segment lost 0 bases and the V segment lost 7 bases, leaving 5 bases of the junction unmatched. CDR1 MDHEN and CDR2 SYDVKM come from the germline V gene. The CDR3 region is CASITTGMNTEAFF. Here the CDR3 DNA reads TGTGCCAGCATTACGACAGGGATGAACACTGAAGCTTTCTTT. The full variable domain, with the rest looked up from reference TRBV28 and TRBJ1-1, is DVKVTQSSRYLVKRTGEKVFLECVQDMDHENMFWYRQDPGLGLRLIYFSYDVKMKEKGDIPEGYSVSREKKERFSLILESASTNQTSMYLCASITTGMNTEAFFGQGTRLTVV.

This clonotype was counted many times. The chain couples TRBV6-2 or TRBV6-3 to TRBJ1-1; TRBD1 is a possible D gene (5 bases). Germline loops: CDR1 MNHEY, CDR2 SVGEGT. The CDR3 length is 13 residues. Trimming took off 6 bases at V and 4 bases at J, with 12 bases between the two ends. This CDR3 reads CASSPGLGTEAFF. DNA for the CDR3: TGTGCCAGCAGCCCGGGGCTGGGCACTGAAGCTTTCTTT.

To note about this clonotype: A read error is likely here: a far larger clone is one base away. The chain combines TRBV19 with TRBJ2-1; D ambiguous. Germline V gene lookup returns CDR1 LNHDA and CDR2 SQIVND (reference sequence). The CDR3 has 13 residues. Deletions cut 5 bases from V and 10 bases from J, with 15 bases between. The CDR3 sequence: CASSHGFSYEQFF. The CDR3 DNA is TGTGCCAGTAGTCACGGTTTCTCCTACGAGCAGTTCTTC.